These 32 T cell receptor beta chains share one sample of origin, sequenced in a study of blood T cell repertoires in COVID-19. Sequencing used immunoSEQ multiplex PCR; TCRdb keeps in-frame clones, though not all of them. Among about 210,000 clones listed, less than 85% were seen once. Sequencing used peripheral blood. These receptors were obtained from a woman over 75 with COVID-19, enrolled during active disease.

The rearrangement uses TRBV3-1 (or the pseudogene TRBV3-2) and TRBJ2-7, with D possibly matching TRBD1 (6 bases). Germline V gives CDR1 LGHDT, CDR2 YNNKEL (reference sequence). The CDR3 consists of 12 residues. V lost 4 bases and J lost 8, with 12 bases in between. Here the CDR3 DNA reads TGTGCCAGCAGCCTAGGACAGTTTCAGCAGTACTTC. This encodes CASSLGQFQQYF.

The chain carries TRBV3-1 (or the pseudogene TRBV3-2) and TRBJ1-2, with TRBD1 matching 10 bases. J gave up 8 bases and V 5 bases, and 8 bases lay outside the gene matches. Germline CDR1 is LGHDT and CDR2 is YNNKEL (reference sequence). This CDR3 has 14 amino acids. DNA of the CDR3: TGTGCCAGCAGCGCCGGGACAGGGGCTGGCGGCTACACCTTC. Protein: CASSAGTGAGGYTF.

The chain is built from TRBV5-1 and TRBJ2-1; TRBD1 aligns across 10 bases. The CDR3 contains 14 residues. Germline CDR1 is SGHRS and CDR2 is YFSETQ. The ends lost 4 bases at V and 8 bases at J; junction bases unmatched: 6. The CDR3 region is CASSLGQGGDEQFF. Here the CDR3 DNA reads TGCGCCAGCAGCCTTGGACAGGGGGGCGATGAGCAGTTCTTC.

V gene TRBV5-1 combines with J gene TRBJ1-3; D ambiguous. V was clipped by 4 bases and J by 0 bases, with 14 bases between them. This CDR3 spans 16 amino acids. Germline CDR1 reads SGHRS; CDR2 reads YFSETQ. CDR3 region: CASSVSGPHSGNTIYF. The CDR3 bases are TGCGCCAGCAGCGTGAGCGGGCCGCACTCTGGAAACACCATATATTTT.

J is TRBJ2-1 and V is TRBV24-1; 9 nucleotides agree with TRBD2. Germline CDR1 reads KGHDR; CDR2 reads SFDVKD. Germline trimming cut 4 bases from V and 7 bases from J; bases unmatched to any gene: 10. The CDR3 length is 16 residues. CDR3 in DNA: TGTGCCACCAGTGACCTGACTAGCGGTAGTAGGAATGAGCAGTTCTTC. Residues: CATSDLTSGSRNEQFF.

The V and J genes are TRBV25-1 and TRBJ1-6; 10 bases are shared with TRBD1. This CDR3 region has 15 residues. With 2 bases clipped from V and 10 bases from J, the junction kept 5 bases outside the gene matches. Germline values: CDR1 MGHDK, CDR2 SYGVNS. This CDR3 reads CASSEVTGGLSPLHF. The CDR3 coding sequence is TGTGCCAGCAGTGAAGTGACAGGGGGCTTGTCACCCCTCCACTTT.

The CDR3 DNA reads TGCAGCGGGTACATCTTAGCGGACACAGATACGCAGTATTTT. This encodes CSGYILADTDTQYF. V is TRBV29-1 and J is TRBJ2-3; the D gene is possibly TRBD2 (6 bases). The length of the CDR3 is 14 residues. CDR1 and CDR2 from the germline V gene are SQVTM and ANQGSEA. V was shortened by 7 bases and J by 2 bases, with 16 bases between the two germline ends.

This clone has a single count. V is TRBV6-6 and J is TRBJ2-7; D might be TRBD2 (6 bases). Trimming took off 8 bases at V and 2 bases at J, with 19 bases between the two ends. The V gene's germline CDR1 is MNHNY and CDR2 SVGAGI (reference sequence). The CDR3 has 15 residues. CDR3 DNA sequence: TGTGCCAGCGCCGACCGGGGGAAGGGAGCCTACGAGCAGTACTTC. This codes for CASADRGKGAYEQYF.

The genes are TRBV3-1 (or the pseudogene TRBV3-2) and TRBJ2-3, with TRBD2 matching over 8 bases. The length of the CDR3 is 17 residues. Germline loops: CDR1 LGHDT, CDR2 YNNKEL (reference sequence). The V gene end was trimmed by 4 bases and the J gene end by 2 bases; junction bases not matched to a gene: 11. The CDR3 DNA reads TGTGCCAGCAGCCGCCCCGCCACGGGAGGGCCCACAGATACGCAGTATTTT. This translates into CASSRPATGGPTDTQYF.

This clone was detected once. At one end the junction does not follow the germline gene, possibly because of a read error. Other DNA sequences in the same sample also yield this CDR3. As DNA, the CDR3 is TGTGCCAGCAGCATGTTCGACAGCAATGAGCAGTTCTTC. This gives the protein CASSMFDSNEQFF. The V call is TRBV5-1, the J call TRBJ2-1; weak D call: TRBD1 (5 bases). This CDR3 has 13 amino acids. CDR1 is SGHRS, CDR2 YFSETQ, per germline.

The chain has TRBV5-1 and TRBJ2-2; 16 nucleotides match TRBD2. Germline V gene sequence: CDR1 SGHRS, CDR2 YFSETQ. The CDR3 has 20 amino acids. V was clipped by 3 bases and J by 5 bases; unmatched bases: 13. For the CDR3, the DNA is TGCGCCAGCAGCTCCCTCCCGGGACTAGCGGGAGGGTTTAGGACCGGGGAGCTGTTTTTT. This gives the protein CASSSLPGLAGGFRTGELFF. Variable domain in full (rest from reference TRBV5-1 and TRBJ2-2): KAGVTQTPRYLIKTRGQQVTLSCSPISGHRSVSWYQQTPGQGLQFLFEYFSETQRNKGNFPGRFSGRQFSNSRSEMNVSTLELGDSALYLCASSSLPGLAGGFRTGELFFGEGSRLTVL.

The genes are TRBV18 and TRBJ1-2, with a weak D call TRBD1 (6 bases). Trimming removed 2 bases at V and 4 bases at J, with 8 bases between. CDR1 and CDR2 (germline): KGHSH, LQKENI. This CDR3 is 13 amino acids long. Here the CDR3 reads CASSPTGSYGYTF. The CDR3 DNA follows: TGTGCCAGCTCACCAACAGGGTCCTATGGCTACACCTTC.

This chain connects TRBV7-8 to TRBJ2-7, with TRBD2 as a possible D gene (5 bases). Trimming removed 5 bases from V and 3 bases from J, with 11 bases in between. CDR3 size: 13 residues. CDR1 SGHVS and CDR2 FQNEAQ come from the germline V gene. CDR3 sequence reads: CASSRGRSYEQYF. CDR3 nucleotide sequence: TGTGCCAGCAGCCGGGGTAGGAGCTACGAGCAGTACTTC.

The chain couples TRBV24-1 to TRBJ2-2; tentatively, D is TRBD2 (5 bases). Germline V gene data show CDR1 as KGHDR and CDR2 as SFDVKD. CDR3 length: 14 residues. The V end lost 5 bases, the J end lost 7 bases, and 13 bases lay between the germline ends. The CDR3 DNA reads TGTGCCACCAGTGTTGGCAGTGGGAGCGGGGAGCTGTTTTTT. Its translation is CATSVGSGSGELFF.

The chain carries TRBV3-1 (or the pseudogene TRBV3-2) and TRBJ1-4, with a tentative D call TRBD1 (6 bases). V was trimmed by 8 bases and J by 4 bases, leaving 14 bases between them. Germline CDR1 reads LGHDT; CDR2 reads YNNKEL (reference sequence). The CDR3 runs 14 residues. DNA for the CDR3: TGTGCCAGCGGTTACAGGGAAATTAATGAAAAACTGTTTTTT. Translation gives CASGYREINEKLFF.

In this sample, this clone turned up once. Other DNA sequences of this sample code for an identical CDR3. The V and J genes are TRBV6-5 and TRBJ1-1, with D tentatively TRBD1 (5 bases). The CDR3 has 13 amino acids. V was trimmed by 6 bases and J by 1 base, leaving 9 bases between them. The V gene's germline CDR1 is MNHEY and CDR2 SVGAGI. CDR3 residues: CASRGTGNTEAFF. DNA of the CDR3: TGTGCCAGCAGGGGTACAGGGAACACTGAAGCTTTCTTT.

The CDR3, as DNA: TGTGCCAGCCCACCCGGGACAGGCTCTGGAAACACCATATATTTT. Protein: CASPPGTGSGNTIYF. The chain couples TRBV7-9 to TRBJ1-3, with TRBD1 matching over 8 bases. Per the germline V gene, CDR1 is SEHNR and CDR2 is FQNEAQ (reference sequence). The trim removed 8 bases at V and 0 bases at J, leaving 6 bases unmatched. There are 15 residues in the CDR3. Based on the CDR3 plus reference TRBV7-9 and TRBJ1-3, the full variable domain is DTGVSQNPRHKITKRGQNVTFRCDPISEHNRLYWYRQTLGQGPEFLTYFQNEAQLEKSRLLSDRFSAERPKGSFSTLEIQRTEQGDSAMYLCASPPGTGSGNTIYFGEGSWLTVV.

As DNA, the CDR3 is TGTGCCAGTAGTATGGTAGGCCGGAGGGGGCAGTTCTTC. Protein sequence: CASSMVGRRGQFF. The J gene is TRBJ2-1, the V gene TRBV19, with D possibly being TRBD2 (6 bases). V lost 3 bases and J 12 bases, leaving 15 bases between the germline ends. The CDR3 sequence is 13 residues long. In germline, CDR1 is LNHDA, CDR2 SQIVND (reference sequence).

The table lists this clone with a few counts. The chain combines TRBV28 with TRBJ2-1; D ambiguous. CDR1 MDHEN and CDR2 SYDVKM come from the germline V gene. V lost 3 bases and J lost 7, with 7 bases in between. The CDR3 runs 12 residues. The CDR3 sequence is CASSFVDNEQFF. The CDR3 DNA reads TGTGCCAGCAGTTTTGTAGATAATGAGCAGTTCTTC.

The CDR3, as DNA: TGTGCCAGCAGTTACTCTGGTCAGTTTAATTCACCCCTCCACTTT. This codes for CASSYSGQFNSPLHF. The genes are TRBV6-5 and TRBJ1-6; no reliable D call. Trimming pared 0 bases from V and 6 bases from J, leaving 9 bases between. Germline loops: CDR1 MNHEY, CDR2 SVGAGI. This CDR3 has 15 amino acids.

This clone appeared a few times. The genes are TRBV6-5 and TRBJ2-7, with D unresolved. V was clipped by 6 bases and J by 7 bases, with 13 bases between them. CDR1 and CDR2 (germline): MNHEY, SVGAGI. CDR3 length equals 12 residues. CDR3 nucleotides: TGTGCCAGCAGCCGACGGGTCGGAGAGCAGTACTTC. This gives the protein CASSRRVGEQYF.

The chain joins TRBV11-3 to TRBJ2-5, with 14 bases matching TRBD2. From germline, CDR1 is SGHNT and CDR2 YENEEA. CDR3 size: 17 residues. V lost 5 bases, J lost 4 bases, and 9 bases stayed unmatched. CDR3 in DNA: TGTGCCAGCAGCCTAAGGACTAGCGGGGGGCCCCCAGAGACCCAGTACTTC. Protein: CASSLRTSGGPPETQYF.

This clone was seen a single time. V usage is TRBV5-1 and J usage is TRBJ1-1, with 8 bases identical to TRBD1. Germline CDR1 reads SGHRS; CDR2 reads YFSETQ. The trim removed 4 bases at V and 1 base at J, leaving 15 bases unmatched. This CDR3 region has 18 residues. The CDR3 DNA reads TGCGCCAGCAGCCTACCGGGAGCAGGGGGCCTGGGGAACACTGAAGCTTTCTTT. Amino acids: CASSLPGAGGLGNTEAFF.

V gene TRBV6-6 combines with J gene TRBJ1-6; 7 bases are a match to TRBD1. After removal of 5 bases from V and 7 bases from J, the junction contained 11 bases not matched to a gene. The CDR3 is 16 amino acids. Germline CDR1 is MNHNY and CDR2 is SVGAGI (reference sequence). The CDR3 nucleotides read TGTGCCAGCAGTCGACAGGGAGGCCTCCCAAATTCACCCCTCCACTTT. Its translation: CASSRQGGLPNSPLHF.

V usage is TRBV7-3 and J usage is TRBJ1-1, with TRBD1 as a possible D gene (6 bases). This CDR3 is built from 20 residues. Germline V gives CDR1 SGHTA, CDR2 FQGTGA. V lost 4 bases and J lost 4, with 31 bases in between. CDR3 DNA: TGTGCCAGCAGCTCCAGGGCGACGGGGGGGGCCTCGCCTGGCTGCACTGAAGCTTTCTTT. Translation: CASSSRATGGASPGCTEAFF.

The chain carries TRBV5-1 and TRBJ2-3, with 10 positions matching TRBD2. V was clipped by 3 bases and J by 5 bases; unmatched bases: 9. Germline V gene lookup returns CDR1 SGHRS and CDR2 YFSETQ. The CDR3 length is 16 residues. The CDR3 loop reads CASSSSGLAGVDTQYF. The CDR3 nucleotides read TGCGCCAGCAGCTCCTCGGGGCTAGCGGGAGTAGATACGCAGTATTTT.

This chain links TRBV10-3 with TRBJ2-7; TRBD2 aligns across 11 bases. J was trimmed by 9 bases and V by 6 bases; bases with no gene match: 13. This CDR3 is built from 15 residues. Per the germline V gene, CDR1 is ENHRY and CDR2 is SYGVKD. CDR3 sequence: CAIRNLAGGVWRQYF. Written as DNA, the CDR3 is TGTGCCATCAGGAACCTAGCGGGAGGTGTTTGGAGGCAGTACTTC.

This chain links TRBV5-1 with TRBJ1-2, with D possibly being TRBD1 (6 bases). CDR3 length equals 13 residues. Trimming left V 0 bases short and J 8 bases short, with 11 bases between. Germline assignment: CDR1 SGHRS and CDR2 YFSETQ. The CDR3 sequence: CASSLGAGDGYTF. CDR3 in DNA: TGCGCCAGCAGCTTGGGGGCAGGGGACGGCTACACCTTC.

The CDR3 coding sequence is TGTGCCAGCAACCCAAGCAGGGGAACTGGAAACACCATATATTTT. Protein: CASNPSRGTGNTIYF. V and J are TRBV6-5 and TRBJ1-3, with TRBD1 as a possible D gene (6 bases). The length of the CDR3 is 15 residues. Trimming cost V 7 bases and J 2 bases, with 15 bases left between them. Germline CDR1 is MNHEY and CDR2 is SVGAGI.

This clone was seen only a few times. The rearrangement links TRBV5-1 to TRBJ1-5; D is unresolved. Deletions cut 3 bases from V and 6 bases from J, with 13 bases between. CDR1 and CDR2 from the germline V gene are SGHRS and YFSETQ. The CDR3 has 14 residues. The CDR3 bases are TGCGCCAGCAGCTCGGGGAGAGATGGTCAGCCCCAGCATTTT. As protein: CASSSGRDGQPQHF.

The gene calls are TRBV5-1 and TRBJ2-5; 12 nucleotides match TRBD2. The germline V gene encodes CDR1 SGHRS and CDR2 YFSETQ. The CDR3 sequence is 18 residues long. After removal of 0 bases from V and 5 bases from J, the junction contained 11 bases not matched to a gene. CDR3 region: CASSLAYGLAGMGETQYF. CDR3 in DNA: TGCGCCAGCAGCTTGGCCTATGGACTAGCGGGGATGGGCGAGACCCAGTACTTC.

The chain joins TRBV7-2 to TRBJ1-5; D is unclear. There are 15 residues in the CDR3. In germline, CDR1 is SGHTA, CDR2 FQGNSA. The V and J ends lost 1 base and 7 bases respectively, with 14 bases between them. The CDR3 sequence is CASSLGGSYGQPQHF. The DNA for the CDR3 is TGTGCCAGCAGCTTAGGCGGATCATATGGGCAGCCCCAGCATTTT.